Each of the 9 T cell receptor beta chains below was sequenced from the same sample in a study of blood T cells in healthy people across ages. PCR was performed a second time for 7 to 11 cycles using a sample-barcoded 5' primer and a J-beta primer mix. Via MiXCR, TCRdb re-called the 5' RACE reads, giving one row per CDR3 protein. The data contain 500,000 to 650,000 distinct CDR3 sequences, roughly a quarter of them singletons. These sequences were also reported in another study, on T cells of mothers and their children.

The specimen was blood. These receptor sequences come from a boy aged 2 to 10 in good health.

The genes are TRBV7-9 and TRBJ2-7; D ambiguous. The V end lost 1 base, the J end lost 6 bases, and 13 bases lay between the germline ends. CDR3 length: 14 amino acids. CDR1 is SEHNR and CDR2 is FQNEAQ in the germline V gene (reference sequence). The CDR3 DNA reads TGTGCCAGCAGCTTAGAAGGCCCGAGCGCCGAGCAGTACTTC. Translation: CASSLEGPSAEQYF.

The chain couples TRBV12-3 or TRBV12-4 to TRBJ1-1, with D possibly being TRBD1 (5 bases). The CDR3 loop spans 13 amino acids. The germline V and J ends were trimmed by 9 bases and 7 bases, with 18 bases remaining between them. CDR3 in DNA: TGTGCCAGTAAACGAGGGGTGGCTAATGAAGCTTTCTTT. Protein sequence: CASKRGVANEAFF.

This sequence joins TRBV4-2 and TRBJ2-3; D possibly corresponds to TRBD1 (5 bases). Per the germline V gene, CDR1 is LGHNA and CDR2 is YNFKEQ. CDR3 length equals 13 residues. The V gene lost 8 bases and the J gene lost 8 bases, with 17 bases spanning the gap. The CDR3 is CASDDRDRGTQYF. For the CDR3, the DNA is TGTGCCAGCGATGACAGAGACCGTGGTACGCAGTATTTT.

The chain carries TRBV29-1 and TRBJ1-1; possibly TRBD1 for D (6 bases). With 4 bases removed from V and 1 base from J, the gap between germline ends came to 10 bases. The CDR3 sequence is 13 residues long. Germline V gene data show CDR1 as SQVTM and CDR2 as ANQGSEA. The CDR3 sequence is CSVARGANTEAFF. In nucleotides, the CDR3 is TGCAGCGTTGCTCGGGGGGCGAACACTGAAGCTTTCTTT.

This clonotype was found a few times. J is TRBJ2-1 and V is TRBV27, with TRBD1 as a possible D gene (5 bases). The CDR3 has 16 residues. Looked up from germline, CDR1 is MNHEY and CDR2 is SMNVEV (reference sequence). V dropped 6 bases and J dropped 0 bases, with 15 bases sitting between them. The CDR3 is CASSSLGHSSYNEQFF. Written as DNA, the CDR3 is TGTGCCAGCAGCTCTTTGGGGCATAGCTCCTACAATGAGCAGTTCTTC.

This clonotype has ten or more counts. The rearrangement links TRBV4-3 to TRBJ1-2; D is undetermined. Germline CDR1 LGHNA, CDR2 YSLEER. The CDR3 has 16 residues. The germline V and J ends were trimmed by 0 bases and 2 bases, with 13 bases remaining between them. The CDR3 is CASSQEVGRVNYGYTF. CDR3 coding DNA: TGCGCCAGCAGCCAAGAAGTAGGGCGAGTGAACTATGGCTACACCTTC.

This clonotype was seen more than once but under ten times. The chain employs TRBV20-1 and TRBJ2-7; 7 positions agree with TRBD1. Germline lookup yields CDR1 DFQATT and CDR2 SNEGSKA (reference sequence). Trimming cost V 4 bases and J 6 bases; bases outside gene matches: 6. The CDR3 has 12 amino acids. In DNA, the CDR3 is TGCAGTGCTAAAGAGGACAGGATCGAGCAGTACTTC. Its translation is CSAKEDRIEQYF.

A few counts support this clonotype. This chain connects TRBV7-9 to TRBJ2-5; TRBD2 matches at 10 bases. The CDR3 is 16 residues long. Germline V gives CDR1 SEHNR, CDR2 FQNEAQ (reference sequence). Trimming cost V 4 bases and J 1 base; bases outside gene matches: 6. Here the CDR3 DNA reads TGTGCCAGCAGCTCCAGGACTAGCGGATTCCAAGAGACCCAGTACTTC. Protein: CASSSRTSGFQETQYF. The whole variable domain, filled in from reference TRBV7-9 and TRBJ2-5, reads DTGVSQNPRHKITKRGQNVTFRCDPISEHNRLYWYRQTLGQGPEFLTYFQNEAQLEKSRLLSDRFSAERPKGSFSTLEIQRTEQGDSAMYLCASSSRTSGFQETQYFGPGTRLLVL.

A few counts support this clonotype. The chain combines TRBV5-4 with TRBJ1-4, with a tentative D call TRBD1 (6 bases). The germline V gene encodes CDR1 SGHNT and CDR2 YYREEE (reference sequence). Between the trimmed V and J ends, which lost 5 bases and 2 bases, there was a span of 19 bases. The CDR3 spans 17 residues. The CDR3 region is CASSPGTTRSTNEKLFF. The CDR3, as DNA: TGTGCCAGCAGTCCAGGGACAACGAGGTCCACTAATGAAAAACTGTTTTTT. The whole variable domain, filled in from reference TRBV5-4 and TRBJ1-4, reads ETGVTQSPTHLIKTRGQQVTLRCSSQSGHNTVSWYQQALGQGPQFIFQYYREEENGRGNFPPRFSGLQFPNYSSELNVNALELDDSALYLCASSPGTTRSTNEKLFFGSGTQLSVL.